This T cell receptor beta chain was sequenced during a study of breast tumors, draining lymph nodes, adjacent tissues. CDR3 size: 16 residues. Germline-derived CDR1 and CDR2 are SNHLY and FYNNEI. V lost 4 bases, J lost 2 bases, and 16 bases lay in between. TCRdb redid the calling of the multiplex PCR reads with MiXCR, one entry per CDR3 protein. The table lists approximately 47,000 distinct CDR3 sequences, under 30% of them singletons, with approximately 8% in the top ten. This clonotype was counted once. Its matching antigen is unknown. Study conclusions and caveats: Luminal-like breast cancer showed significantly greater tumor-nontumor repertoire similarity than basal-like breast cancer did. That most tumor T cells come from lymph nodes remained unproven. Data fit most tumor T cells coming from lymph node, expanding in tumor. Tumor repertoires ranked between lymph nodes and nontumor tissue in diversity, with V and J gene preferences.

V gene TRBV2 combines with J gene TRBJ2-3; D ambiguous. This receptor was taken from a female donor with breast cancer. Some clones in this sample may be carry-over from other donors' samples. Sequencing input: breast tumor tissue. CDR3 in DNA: TGTGCCAGCAGTGTAGGACGGGCCCGAGCCACAGATACGCAGTATTTT. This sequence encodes CASSVGRARATDTQYF.